The sequence of this T cell receptor (beta chain) was determined in a study of blood T cell repertoires in COVID-19 (dated by TCRdb to 2019 to 2021). Study-wide context: The collaborator samples originated in the United States, Italy and Spain and spanned the acute and convalescent phases of COVID-19. A freely available public database, intended as a resource for researchers studying the immune response to SARS-CoV-2, is where the repertoires were released. The prospective study material was composed of cDNA or gDNA derived from T cells, B-cell-depleted T cells, or PBMCs. The samples were drawn from two sources: the first 160 participants of the ongoing ImmuneRACE study, and 1,200 or so subjects contributed by 6 global collaborators. The sample metadata nearly always contained a de-identified subject ID, COVID-19 status, age in years and sex. Subjects who had been exposed to COVID-19, were actively infected with it, or had recovered from it provided the deeply sampled blood TCRbeta repertoires that made up the dataset. HLA class I and class II types, where available, came from metadata supplied by the sample provider rather than from assay-based typing.

The immunoSEQ Assay, a bias-controlled multiplex PCR, was used to amplify TCRbeta CDR3 regions from genomic DNA. The authors' pipeline ran thus. The number of nucleated cells in each sample was estimated from the amplification of reference gene primers within the assay. Sequence reads were collapsed and filtered to measure the absolute abundance of every unique TCRbeta CDR3 rearrangement. For each sample, productive Simpson clonality was calculated by taking the square root of Simpson's diversity index across productive rearrangements. TCRdb took over this immuneACCESS table, retaining in-frame rearrangements with V and J assigned. Such tables are incomplete; in checked studies, under half of the missing clones stem from an unresolved V gene, and the remainder is unexplained. The V and J calls and clone size were taken over from that table, and D and trimming were inferred from the DNA. Counted in this sample were 90,000 to 120,000 clones; 88% of them appeared once. The ten largest clones represent around 6% of the sample.

Each collaborating institution followed its own protocols to collect whole blood in K2EDTA tubes. For TCRbeta analysis, collaborators shipped samples as frozen whole blood, isolated PBMCs, or DNA extracted from either of those sample types. Relative to germline, V is missing 0 bases and J is missing 3 bases, with 5 bases of the junction outside any gene match. From its cysteine to its phenylalanine, the CDR3 spans 18 amino acids. CDR3 DNA is the only sequence kept; it has 54 bases, read in frame from the first base. As encoded in the germline V gene, CDR1 is MGHRA while CDR2 is YSYEKL. Overall results and qualifications from the work: Clinical and demographic metadata were provided uncurated, with the amount varying by source and participant.

About this clone itself: Its recognized antigen is unknown. Within one base of it there is no much larger clone, and no base qualities were kept.

The V and J genes are TRBV4-1 and TRBJ2-3; TRBD2 fits 14 bases in the junction. This receptor was taken from a woman aged 60-75 years with acute or convalescent COVID-19. The sample consisted of peripheral blood. The nucleotide sequence reads as follows: TGCGCCAGCAGCCAAGACACGGGACTAGCGGGAGAGACAGATACGCAGTATTTT. Its coded protein is CASSQDTGLAGETDTQYF.